This T cell receptor beta chain was sequenced for a study of T cell responses to AZD1222 COVID-19 vaccine. The CDR3 consists of 18 residues. With V trimmed by 4 bases and J by 3 bases, 10 bases remained unmatched. Germline-derived CDR1 and CDR2 are MDHEN and SYDVKM. The data were produced by immunoSEQ multiplex PCR, yet TCRdb's version contains in-frame clones alone and is incomplete. The sample holds just under 75,000 clones, around 82% seen once. This TCR came from an adult who received the AZD1222 COVID-19 vaccine. V and J are TRBV28 and TRBJ1-6; 9 bases align to TRBD1. Sample: peripheral blood, taken 28 days after the second AZD1222 dose. The CDR3 protein is CASSSTGGEGYYNSPLHF. CDR3 nucleotide sequence: TGTGCCAGCAGTTCGACAGGGGGAGAGGGTTACTATAATTCACCCCTCCACTTT.